This T cell receptor (beta chain) was sequenced during a study of T cells in Graves' hyperthyroidism and ophthalmopathy. RNA transcripts were the template for amplifying TCR beta CDR3 regions. Using the HTBI primer set, a first-round RT-PCR was run on the TCR CDR3. TCRdb called the multiplex PCR reads again in MiXCR, with one record for every CDR3 protein. The sample has approximately 28,000 distinct CDR3 sequences, roughly 45% seen once. Of note for this clonotype: Relative to the germline gene, one junction end is altered; a read error may explain this.

Germline CDR1 is MNHEY and CDR2 is SVGAGI. The CDR3 contains 16 residues. The TCR originated in a woman in her twenties or thirties with Graves' hyperthyroidism. The genes are TRBV6-5 and TRBJ2-2; TRBD2 aligns across 14 bases. Sequencing used blood. CDR3 amino acids: CASSGTSGRRTGELVF. DNA for the CDR3: TGTGCCAGCAGCGGGACTAGCGGGAGAAGAACCGGGGAGCTGGTTTTT.